The clone carrying this T cell receptor beta chain was counted at least ten times. This sample was included in a study of T cells in Graves' hyperthyroidism and ophthalmopathy. The V gene's germline CDR1 is MDHEN and CDR2 SYDVKM. CDR3 length: 11 residues. V was clipped by 5 bases and J by 6 bases, with 7 bases between them. The TCR beta CDR3 regions underwent amplification using RNA transcripts as the source. The HTBI primer set was used in a first-round RT-PCR of the TCR CDR3. A single record per CDR3 protein comes from TCRdb applying MiXCR to the multiplex PCR reads. Among about 210,000 distinct CDR3 sequences, 15% to 20% were seen once, and the ten largest hold around 50%.

This receptor was identified in a man aged 50-60 years with Graves' hyperthyroidism. The chain is built from TRBV28 and TRBJ1-1; D is ambiguous. What was sequenced was blood. CDR3 sequence: CASSHSSEAFF. The CDR3 DNA sequence: TGTGCCAGCAGTCACTCGTCTGAAGCTTTCTTT.